The source of this T cell receptor (beta chain) is a study of PD-L1 blockade in urothelial cancer. For the study at large: As for prior chemotherapy regimens, patients had received 0 to 3.

V lost 8 bases, J lost 1 base, and 0 bases stayed unmatched. The length of the CDR3 is 15 residues. Germline CDR1 reads SGHTA; CDR2 reads FQGNSA. Every PCR was spiked with synthetic TCR analog templates. TCRdb's table, derived via immunoSEQ multiplex PCR, lists solely in-frame clones and lacks some. The data contain about 71,000 clones, roughly 89% of them seen just once; the ten biggest clones take up 3.4%. This TCR derives from a man aged 55 to 70 with urothelial cancer. The chain carries TRBV7-2 and TRBJ2-4; TRBD2 agrees at 15 bases. The sample consisted of PBMCs, taken around atezolizumab (anti-PD-L1) treatment. The CDR3 is CASGLAGGAKNIQYF. CDR3 nucleotide sequence: TGTGCCAGCGGACTAGCGGGGGGGGCCAAAAACATTCAGTACTTC.